This T cell receptor beta chain derives from a study of blood T cell repertoires in COVID-19. Study summary: Acute-phase and convalescent COVID-19 samples originated in the United States, Italy and Spain. T cells, B-cell-depleted T cells, or PBMCs provided the cDNA or gDNA that served as material.

Germline V lookup: CDR1 KGHSH, CDR2 LQKENI. Trimming removed 6 bases from V and 2 bases from J; junction bases left unmatched: 6. This CDR3 has 14 amino acids. Original processing notes: It was from reference gene primer amplification that nucleated cell counts were estimated. Profiling relied on immunoSEQ multiplex PCR, and the TCRdb table lists in-frame clones only, not all of them. V, J and clone size reflect that table, while D and trimming were determined from the DNA. The data show some 100,000 clones, with more than 70% seen just once and roughly 17% held by the top ten. This receptor was taken from a human donor in a cohort sampled during active COVID-19. The genes are TRBV18 and TRBJ1-1; 7 nucleotides align to TRBD1. The material sequenced was peripheral blood. CDR3: CASSKDRSNTEAFF. In nucleotides, the CDR3 is TGTGCCAGCTCGAAGGACAGGAGTAACACTGAAGCTTTCTTT.